Listed here are 5 T cell receptor beta chains from one sample, sequenced in a study of T cells in Graves' hyperthyroidism and ophthalmopathy. From RNA transcripts, TCR beta CDR3 regions were amplified. First-round RT-PCR of the TCR CDR3 relied on the HTBI primer set. TCRdb redid the calling of the multiplex PCR reads with MiXCR, one entry per CDR3 protein. The sample has around 350,000 distinct CDR3 sequences, roughly 15% seen once; the top ten hold 30% to 35%. The sequencing sample was made of blood. These receptors were taken from a woman aged 25 to 39 with Graves' hyperthyroidism that later progressed to Graves' ophthalmopathy.

V usage is TRBV12-3 or TRBV12-4 and J usage is TRBJ2-3; 13 bases fit TRBD2. V shed 5 bases and J 3 bases; nucleotides not matched to a gene: 5. The CDR3 extends over 16 amino acids. This chain's CDR3 is CASSIGLAGATDTQYF. The CDR3 coding sequence is TGTGCCAGCAGTATCGGACTAGCGGGAGCGACAGATACGCAGTATTTT.

This clonotype has ten or more counts. The gene calls are TRBV12-3 or TRBV12-4 and TRBJ1-3; perhaps TRBD1 as D (6 bases). Trimming took off 6 bases at V and 3 bases at J, with 9 bases between the two ends. The CDR3 covers 13 residues. Written as DNA, the CDR3 is TGTGCCAGCAGACAGGGTTATGGAAACACCATATATTTT. Translation gives CASRQGYGNTIYF.

V is TRBV12-3 or TRBV12-4 and J is TRBJ1-1; 8 positions match TRBD1. The junction had 8 bases not matched to a gene; V was cut back by 1 base and J by 4 bases. This CDR3 has 16 amino acids. CDR3 in amino acids: CASSLGGSGGFTEAFF. The DNA for the CDR3 is TGTGCCAGCAGTTTAGGAGGTTCAGGGGGCTTCACTGAAGCTTTCTTT.

This clonotype was seen a few times. The V gene is TRBV11-2, the J gene TRBJ2-4; no definite D call. The CDR3 is 17 residues long. The germline V and J ends were trimmed by 5 bases and 0 bases, with 17 bases remaining between them. CDR1 and CDR2 (germline): SGHAT, FQNNGV. CDR3 sequence reads: CASSPGWGGRAKNIQYF. CDR3 sequence (DNA): TGTGCCAGCAGCCCTGGCTGGGGTGGCAGAGCCAAAAACATTCAGTACTTC. The full variable domain, its missing parts supplied by reference TRBV11-2 and TRBJ2-4, is EAGVAQSPRYKIIEKRQSVAFWCNPISGHATLYWYQQILGQGPKLLIQFQNNGVVDDSQLPKDRFSAERLKGVDSTLKIQPAKLEDSAVYLCASSPGWGGRAKNIQYFGAGTRLSVL.

This clonotype was counted ten times or more. The chain combines TRBV3-1 with TRBJ1-3; D is undetermined. CDR1 and CDR2 (germline): LGHDT, YNNKEL (reference sequence). Trimming took off 4 bases at V and 2 bases at J, with 9 bases between the two ends. The CDR3 length is 14 residues. Here the CDR3 DNA reads TGTGCCAGCAGCCCTCAGTCGACTGGAAACACCATATATTTT. This gives the protein CASSPQSTGNTIYF.